This T cell receptor (beta chain) comes out of a study of T cells in Graves' hyperthyroidism and ophthalmopathy. Template material for amplifying TCR beta CDR3 regions consisted of RNA transcripts. An initial round of RT-PCR targeting the TCR CDR3 relied on the HTBI primer set. TCRdb independently ran MiXCR on the multiplex PCR reads; one entry per CDR3 protein. Here the sample spans around 600,000 distinct CDR3 sequences, about 45% being singletons. Germline V gives CDR1 SGHRS, CDR2 YFSETQ. V was clipped by 3 bases and J by 3 bases; unmatched bases: 4. This CDR3 spans 14 amino acids. The sequenced sample consisted of peripheral blood or thyroid tissue (not recorded which). This TCR derives from an adult man with Graves' disease, either hyperthyroidism or ophthalmopathy (not recorded which). V usage is TRBV5-1 and J usage is TRBJ2-3; 7 bases map to TRBD1. The CDR3 spells CASSYQGETDTQYF. The DNA of the CDR3 is TGCGCCAGCAGCTATCAGGGGGAGACAGATACGCAGTATTTT.